A selection of T cell receptor beta chains follows, all from one sample in a study of blood T cell repertoires in COVID-19. Libraries were prepared by immunoSEQ multiplex PCR; TCRdb keeps only in-frame clonotypes and omits some of them. The sample records 150,000 to 200,000 clones, approximately 86% being singletons. Source material: peripheral blood. These TCRs come from a woman younger than 45 with active or convalescent COVID-19. The CDR3 runs from the conserved cysteine through the conserved F or W. A D gene is named only where the DNA matches it firmly. Not every row has a clone size; where given, it reads once, few, many or a size class.

D gene: TRBD1
J gene: TRBJ2-7
V gene: TRBV6-5
clone size: -
CDR3 DNA: TGTGCCAGCAGCTTAACGACAGGGGGTATCTACGAGCAGTACTTC
CDR3 protein: CASSLTTGGIYEQYF

D gene: TRBD1
J gene: TRBJ1-3
V gene: TRBV3-1/TRBV3-2
clone size: once
CDR3 DNA: TGTGCCAGCAGCCTCAGGACAGGGGTGATATCTGGAAACACCATATATTTT
CDR3 protein: CASSLRTGVISGNTIYF

D gene: -
J gene: TRBJ2-5
V gene: TRBV5-5
clone size: -
CDR3 DNA: TGTGCCAGCAGCCGCGGCGGTCAAGAGACCCAGTACTTC
CDR3 protein: CASSRGGQETQYF

D gene: TRBD1
J gene: TRBJ1-1
V gene: TRBV7-9
clone size: -
CDR3 DNA: TGTGCCAGCAGCTCCAACAGGGGCACTGAAGCTTTCTTT
CDR3 protein: CASSSNRGTEAFF

D gene: TRBD1
J gene: TRBJ1-6
V gene: TRBV5-6
clone size: once
CDR3 DNA: TGTGCCAGCAGCCAGGACAGGGGCTATAATTCACCCCTCCACTTT
CDR3 protein: CASSQDRGYNSPLHF

D gene: TRBD1
J gene: TRBJ1-5
V gene: TRBV5-6
clone size: few
CDR3 DNA: TGTGCCAGCAGCTTGAGGGGACAGATTGTCCAGCCCCAGCATTTT
CDR3 protein: CASSLRGQIVQPQHF

D gene: -
J gene: TRBJ2-1
V gene: TRBV7-9
clone size: -
CDR3 DNA: TGTGCCAGCAGCTCATTCAAAAGTGGGGCGGACAATGAGCAGTTCTTC
CDR3 protein: CASSSFKSGADNEQFF

D gene: -
J gene: TRBJ1-5
V gene: TRBV7-2
clone size: -
CDR3 DNA: TGTGCCAGCAGCCAGGACCACCTAACAGGGACCCAGGGTTTT
CDR3 protein: CASSQDHLTGTQGF

D gene: -
J gene: TRBJ2-1
V gene: TRBV4-1
clone size: -
CDR3 DNA: TGCGCCAGCAGCCAAGCCCTCCCGAAAGGGGTTGAGCAGTTCTTC
CDR3 protein: CASSQALPKGVEQFF

D gene: -
J gene: TRBJ2-2
V gene: TRBV2
clone size: -
CDR3 DNA: TGTGCCAGCCTTAAGGGGGTCATAACGAACACCGGGGAGCTGTTTTTT
CDR3 protein: CASLKGVITNTGELFF

D gene: TRBD1
J gene: TRBJ2-7
V gene: TRBV20-1
clone size: -
CDR3 DNA: TGCAGTGCTAGTGGCGAGGGACAGGGCTACGAGCAGTACTTC
CDR3 protein: CSASGEGQGYEQYF

D gene: -
J gene: TRBJ1-1
V gene: TRBV3-1/TRBV3-2
clone size: -
CDR3 DNA: TGTGCCAGCAGCCAGGGTAGGGGCACTGAAGCTTTCTTT
CDR3 protein: CASSQGRGTEAFF

D gene: TRBD1
J gene: TRBJ2-2
V gene: TRBV6-5
clone size: -
CDR3 DNA: TGTGCCAGCAGTTACGCCGACACAGGGGGCTCCGGGGAGCTGTTTTTT
CDR3 protein: CASSYADTGGSGELFF

D gene: -
J gene: TRBJ1-2
V gene: TRBV15
clone size: -
CDR3 DNA: TGTGCCACCAGCAGAGATTACAGGGACTATGGCTACACCTTC
CDR3 protein: CATSRDYRDYGYTF

D gene: TRBD1
J gene: TRBJ2-5
V gene: TRBV7-2
clone size: -
CDR3 DNA: TGTGCCAGCAGCTCCCCGACAGGGAAGGTCAGTGAGACCCAGTACTTC
CDR3 protein: CASSSPTGKVSETQYF

D gene: -
J gene: TRBJ2-6
V gene: TRBV6-4
clone size: -
CDR3 DNA: TGTGCCAGCAGGGAGGTGGCTGGGGCCAACGTCCTGACTTTC
CDR3 protein: CASREVAGANVLTF

D gene: TRBD1
J gene: TRBJ2-3
V gene: TRBV18
clone size: -
CDR3 DNA: TGTGCCAGCTCACCAGGGACAGGCACAGATACGCAGTATTTT
CDR3 protein: CASSPGTGTDTQYF

D gene: -
J gene: TRBJ2-1
V gene: TRBV19
clone size: -
CDR3 DNA: TGTGCCAGTAGTCCCGGTGGGCGCTCCTACAATGAGCAGTTCTTC
CDR3 protein: CASSPGGRSYNEQFF

D gene: TRBD1
J gene: TRBJ1-6
V gene: TRBV27
clone size: -
CDR3 DNA: TGTGCCAGCAGTCCGGGACAGCATAATTCACCCCTCCACTTT
CDR3 protein: CASSPGQHNSPLHF

D gene: -
J gene: TRBJ1-2
V gene: TRBV2
clone size: -
CDR3 DNA: TGTGCCAGCAGGGGGCAGGGTGGAGGCTACACCTTC
CDR3 protein: CASRGQGGGYTF

D gene: TRBD1
J gene: TRBJ1-5
V gene: TRBV5-1
clone size: -
CDR3 DNA: TGCGCCAGCCCCCGGACAGGGGCCCTTGGAAGCAATCAGCCCCAGCATTTT
CDR3 protein: CASPRTGALGSNQPQHF

D gene: -
J gene: TRBJ1-2
V gene: TRBV12-5
clone size: -
CDR3 DNA: TGTGCTAGTGGCCCTTCGGACAGTCCCAACTATGGCTACACCTTC
CDR3 protein: CASGPSDSPNYGYTF

D gene: -
J gene: TRBJ2-1
V gene: TRBV4-1
clone size: few
CDR3 DNA: TGCGCCAGCAGCCAAGATTTGGAGCTTCGTAATGAGCAGTTCTTC
CDR3 protein: CASSQDLELRNEQFF

D gene: TRBD1
J gene: TRBJ2-2
V gene: TRBV25-1
clone size: -
CDR3 DNA: TGTGCCAGCAGTAGGGGACAGGGATACACCGGGGAGCTGTTTTTT
CDR3 protein: CASSRGQGYTGELFF

D gene: -
J gene: TRBJ1-4
V gene: TRBV4-2
clone size: -
CDR3 DNA: TGTGCCAGCAGCCAAGGTACCCAGGGGTTTGCGACTAATGAAAAACTGTTTTTT
CDR3 protein: CASSQGTQGFATNEKLFF

D gene: TRBD1
J gene: TRBJ2-7
V gene: TRBV19
clone size: -
CDR3 DNA: TGTGCCAGTAGTGAACCAACCGTCGGGACAGGGAGCGAGCAGTACTTC
CDR3 protein: CASSEPTVGTGSEQYF

D gene: TRBD2
J gene: TRBJ2-3
V gene: TRBV2
clone size: once
CDR3 DNA: TGTGCCAGCAGATCGGATAGCGGGTCAGATACGCAGTATTTT
CDR3 protein: CASRSDSGSDTQYF

D gene: -
J gene: TRBJ1-5
V gene: TRBV28
clone size: -
CDR3 DNA: TGTGCCAGCAGTTTGAGACAGTTCAATCAGCCCCAGCATTTT
CDR3 protein: CASSLRQFNQPQHF

D gene: -
J gene: TRBJ1-4
V gene: TRBV7-9
clone size: -
CDR3 DNA: TGTGCCAGCAGCTCACCAGGTGCAACTAATGAAAAACTGTTTTTT
CDR3 protein: CASSSPGATNEKLFF